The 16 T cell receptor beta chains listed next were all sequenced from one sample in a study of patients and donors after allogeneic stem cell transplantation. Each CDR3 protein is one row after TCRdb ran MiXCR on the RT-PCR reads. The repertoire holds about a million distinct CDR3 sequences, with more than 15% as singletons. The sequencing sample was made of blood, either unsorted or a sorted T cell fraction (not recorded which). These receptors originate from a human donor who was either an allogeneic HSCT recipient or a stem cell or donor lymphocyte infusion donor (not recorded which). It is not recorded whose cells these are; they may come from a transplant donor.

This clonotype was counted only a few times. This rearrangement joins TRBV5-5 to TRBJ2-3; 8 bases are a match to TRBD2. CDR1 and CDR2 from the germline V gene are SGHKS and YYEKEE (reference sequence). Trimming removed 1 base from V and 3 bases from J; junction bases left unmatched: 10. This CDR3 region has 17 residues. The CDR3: CASSLYERELGTDTQYF. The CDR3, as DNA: TGTGCCAGCAGCTTGTACGAGCGGGAGCTAGGAACAGATACGCAGTATTTT.

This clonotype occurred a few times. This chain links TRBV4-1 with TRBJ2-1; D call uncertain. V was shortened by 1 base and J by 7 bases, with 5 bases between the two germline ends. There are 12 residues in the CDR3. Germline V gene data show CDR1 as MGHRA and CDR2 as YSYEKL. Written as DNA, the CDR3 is TGCGCCAGCAGCCAAGTATTGAATGAGCAGTTCTTC. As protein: CASSQVLNEQFF.

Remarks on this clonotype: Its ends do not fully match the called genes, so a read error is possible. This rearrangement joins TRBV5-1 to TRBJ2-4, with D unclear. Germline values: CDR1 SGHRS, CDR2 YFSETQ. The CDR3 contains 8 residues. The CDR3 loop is CASSGPRF. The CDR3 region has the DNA TGCGCCAGCAGCGGACCGCGGTTC.

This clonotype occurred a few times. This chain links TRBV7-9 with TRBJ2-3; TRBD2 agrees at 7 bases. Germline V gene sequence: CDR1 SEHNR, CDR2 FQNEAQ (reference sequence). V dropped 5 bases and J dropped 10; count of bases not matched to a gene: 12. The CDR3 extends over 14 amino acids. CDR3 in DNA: TGTGCCAGCAGCCGGGACCTAGCGGCCACTCCGCAGTATTTT. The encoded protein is CASSRDLAATPQYF.

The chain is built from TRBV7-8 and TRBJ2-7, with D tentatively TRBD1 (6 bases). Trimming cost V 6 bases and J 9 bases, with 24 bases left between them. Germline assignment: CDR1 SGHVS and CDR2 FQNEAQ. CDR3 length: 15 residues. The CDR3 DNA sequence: TGTGCCAGCAGGCGATCCGGGACACCGTTTAGGGGGCAGTACTTC. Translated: CASRRSGTPFRGQYF. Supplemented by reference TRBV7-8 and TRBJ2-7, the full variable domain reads GAGVSQSPRYKVAKRGQDVALRCDPISGHVSLFWYQQALGQGPEFLTYFQNEAQLDKSGLPSDRFFAERPEGSVSTLKIQRTQQEDSAVYLCASRRSGTPFRGQYFGPGTRLTVT.

The CDR3, as DNA: TGTGCCAGCGGGGGACAATTGACAGATACGCAGTATTTT. Its translation is CASGGQLTDTQYF. The gene calls are TRBV6-6 and TRBJ2-3; D is possibly TRBD1 (6 bases). Germline CDR1 and CDR2: MNHNY and SVGAGI (reference sequence). The length of the CDR3 is 13 residues. Trimming took off 8 bases at V and 3 bases at J, with 12 bases between the two ends.

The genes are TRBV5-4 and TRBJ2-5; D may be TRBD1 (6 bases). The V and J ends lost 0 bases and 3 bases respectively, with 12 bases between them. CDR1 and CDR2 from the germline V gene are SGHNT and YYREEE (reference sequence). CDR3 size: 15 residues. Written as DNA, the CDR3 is TGTGCCAGCAGCTTGGGGGGACGGACAGAAGAGACCCAGTACTTC. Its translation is CASSLGGRTEETQYF.

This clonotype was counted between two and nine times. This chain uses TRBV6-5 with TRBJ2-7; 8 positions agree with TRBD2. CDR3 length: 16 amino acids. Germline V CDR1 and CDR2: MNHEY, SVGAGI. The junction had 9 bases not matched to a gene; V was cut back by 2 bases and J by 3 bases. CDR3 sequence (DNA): TGTGCCAGCAGTTACAGCGGGGGCCGTAGCTTCTACGAGCAGTACTTC. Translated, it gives CASSYSGGRSFYEQYF.

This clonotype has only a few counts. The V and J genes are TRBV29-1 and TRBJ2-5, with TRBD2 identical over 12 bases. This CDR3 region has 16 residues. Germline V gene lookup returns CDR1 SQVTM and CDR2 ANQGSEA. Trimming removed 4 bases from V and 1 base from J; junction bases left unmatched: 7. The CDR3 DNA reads TGCAGCGTTGGGCCGGGACTAGCGGGCAGCCAAGAGACCCAGTACTTC. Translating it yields CSVGPGLAGSQETQYF.

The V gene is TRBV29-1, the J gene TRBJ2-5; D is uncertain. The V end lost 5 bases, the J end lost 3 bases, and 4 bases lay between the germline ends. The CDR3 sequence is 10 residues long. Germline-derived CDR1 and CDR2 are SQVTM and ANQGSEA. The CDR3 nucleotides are TGCAGCGTTAGCGAAGAGACCCAGTACTTC. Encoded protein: CSVSEETQYF.

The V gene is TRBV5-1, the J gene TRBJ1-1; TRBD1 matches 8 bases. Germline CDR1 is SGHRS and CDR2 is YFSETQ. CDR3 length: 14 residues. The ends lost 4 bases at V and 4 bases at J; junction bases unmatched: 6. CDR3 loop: CASSLQGGFTEAFF. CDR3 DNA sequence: TGCGCCAGCAGCCTACAGGGGGGTTTCACTGAAGCTTTCTTT.

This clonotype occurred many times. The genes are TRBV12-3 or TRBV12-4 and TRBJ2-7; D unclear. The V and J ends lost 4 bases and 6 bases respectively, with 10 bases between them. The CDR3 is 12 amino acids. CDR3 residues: CASSSLGSEQYF. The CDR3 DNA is TGTGCCAGCAGTTCCCTTGGATCCGAGCAGTACTTC.

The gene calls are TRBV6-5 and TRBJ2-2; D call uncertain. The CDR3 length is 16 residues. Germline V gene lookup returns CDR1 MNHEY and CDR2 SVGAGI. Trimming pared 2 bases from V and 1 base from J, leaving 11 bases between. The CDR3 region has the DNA TGTGCCAGCAGTTACGATATTACGGGGAACACCGGGGAGCTGTTTTTT. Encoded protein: CASSYDITGNTGELFF.

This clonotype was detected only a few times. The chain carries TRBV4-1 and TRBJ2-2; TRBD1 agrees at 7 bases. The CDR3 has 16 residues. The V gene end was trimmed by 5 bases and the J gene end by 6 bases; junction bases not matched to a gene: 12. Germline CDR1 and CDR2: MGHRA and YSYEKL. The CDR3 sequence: CASSASSQTGAGELFF. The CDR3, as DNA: TGCGCCAGCAGCGCGTCATCACAAACAGGGGCCGGGGAGCTGTTTTTT.

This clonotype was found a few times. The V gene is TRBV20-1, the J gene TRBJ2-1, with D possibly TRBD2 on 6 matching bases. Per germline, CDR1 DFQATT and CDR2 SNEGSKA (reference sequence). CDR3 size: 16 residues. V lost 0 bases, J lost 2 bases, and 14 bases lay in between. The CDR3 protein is CSARDELGLPYNEQFF. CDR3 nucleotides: TGCAGTGCTAGAGATGAGCTGGGACTTCCCTACAATGAGCAGTTCTTC.

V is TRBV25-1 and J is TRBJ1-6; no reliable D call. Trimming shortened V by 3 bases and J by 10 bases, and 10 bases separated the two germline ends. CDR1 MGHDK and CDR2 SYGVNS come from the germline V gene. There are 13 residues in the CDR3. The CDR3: CASSDPEGSPLHF. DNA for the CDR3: TGTGCCAGCAGTGATCCAGAGGGATCACCCCTCCACTTT.